This TCR beta chain originates from a study of cytomegalovirus exposure and HLA in healthy donors. Primers: 60 Vbeta forward and 13 Jbeta reverse. Assay used: immunoSEQ multiplex PCR; TCRdb lists only in-frame clones, some missing. This table holds 170,000 or so clones, around 80% found once. This CDR3 is 15 amino acids long. Looked up from germline, CDR1 is SGHVS and CDR2 is FQNEAQ. The V and J genes are TRBV7-8 and TRBJ2-5, with TRBD2 matching 9 bases. The J call could be wrong; TRBJ2-7 is a better fit for the DNA end. This TCR came from a woman between 45 and 60 years old in good health and CMV-seropositive. Sequenced: PBMCs. The CDR3 nucleotides read TGTGCCAGCAGCTTAGGGGGAGGCGGGAGGGACGAGCAGTACTTC. Protein product: CASSLGGGGRDEQYF.